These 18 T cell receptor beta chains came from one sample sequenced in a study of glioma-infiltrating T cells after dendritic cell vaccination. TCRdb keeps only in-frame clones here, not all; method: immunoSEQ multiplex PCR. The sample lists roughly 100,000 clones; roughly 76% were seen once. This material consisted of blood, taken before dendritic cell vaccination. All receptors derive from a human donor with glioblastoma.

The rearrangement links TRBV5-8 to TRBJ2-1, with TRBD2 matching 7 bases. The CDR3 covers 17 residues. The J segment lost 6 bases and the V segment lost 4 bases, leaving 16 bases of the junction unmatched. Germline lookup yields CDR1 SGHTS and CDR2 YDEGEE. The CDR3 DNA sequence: TGTGCCAGCAGCGGACTCTCCGGGACTATTCATTCCAATGAGCAGTTCTTC. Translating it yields CASSGLSGTIHSNEQFF.

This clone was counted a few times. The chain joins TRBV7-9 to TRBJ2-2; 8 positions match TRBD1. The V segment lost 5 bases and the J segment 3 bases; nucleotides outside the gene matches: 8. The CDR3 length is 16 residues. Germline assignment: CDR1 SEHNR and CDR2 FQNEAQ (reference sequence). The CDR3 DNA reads TGTGCCAGCAGCCCGAGGACAGGGCGGGACACCGGGGAGCTGTTTTTT. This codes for CASSPRTGRDTGELFF.

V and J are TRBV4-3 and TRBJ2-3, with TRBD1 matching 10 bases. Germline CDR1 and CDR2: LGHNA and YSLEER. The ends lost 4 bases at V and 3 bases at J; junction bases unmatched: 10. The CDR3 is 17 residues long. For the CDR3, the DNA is TGCGCCAGCAGCCCTGCACCGACAGGGGGCGGGACAGATACGCAGTATTTT. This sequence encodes CASSPAPTGGGTDTQYF.

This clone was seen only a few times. CDR3 region: CASSLVGKPLHF. The CDR3 DNA reads as TGTGCCAGCAGCTTAGTCGGTAAACCCCTCCACTTT. The chain uses TRBV7-2 and TRBJ1-6; D remains ambiguous. Trimming shortened V by 1 base and J by 12 bases, and 7 bases separated the two germline ends. This CDR3 contains 12 residues. Germline lookup yields CDR1 SGHTA and CDR2 FQGNSA.

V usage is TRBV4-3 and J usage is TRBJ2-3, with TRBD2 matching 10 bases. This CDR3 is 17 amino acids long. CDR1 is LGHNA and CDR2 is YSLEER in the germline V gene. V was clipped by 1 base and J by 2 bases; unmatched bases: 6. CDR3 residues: CASSQVLAGAITDTQYF. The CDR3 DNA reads TGCGCCAGCAGCCAAGTGCTAGCGGGGGCCATCACAGATACGCAGTATTTT.

CDR3 nucleotide sequence: TGCAGCGTTGAAGATTCAGCCCAGATGGAGGAAAAACTGTTTTTT. Amino acid sequence: CSVEDSAQMEEKLFF. The chain employs TRBV29-1 and TRBJ1-4; D is ambiguous. The CDR3 length is 15 residues. CDR1 and CDR2 from the germline V gene are SQVTM and ANQGSEA. The V gene lost 0 bases and the J gene lost 8 bases, with 16 bases spanning the gap.

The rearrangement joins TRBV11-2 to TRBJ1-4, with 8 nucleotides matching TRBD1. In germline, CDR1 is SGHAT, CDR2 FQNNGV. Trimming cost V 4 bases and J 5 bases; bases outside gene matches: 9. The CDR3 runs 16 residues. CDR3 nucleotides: TGTGCCAGCAGCTCTTTTCCGACAGGGGAAAATGAAAAACTGTTTTTT. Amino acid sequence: CASSSFPTGENEKLFF.

DNA for the CDR3: TGTGCCATCAGTGATTCGGCAGGGTCGAAGACCCAGTACTTC. This translates into CAISDSAGSKTQYF. The chain combines TRBV10-3 with TRBJ2-5, with D possibly matching TRBD1 (5 bases). CDR1 is ENHRY and CDR2 is SYGVKD in the germline V gene. Deletions cut 3 bases from V and 6 bases from J, with 14 bases between. The CDR3 extends over 14 amino acids.

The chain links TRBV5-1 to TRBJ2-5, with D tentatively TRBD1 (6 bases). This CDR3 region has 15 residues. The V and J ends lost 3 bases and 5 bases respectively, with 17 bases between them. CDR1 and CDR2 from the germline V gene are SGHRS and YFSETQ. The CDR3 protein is CASSWGPGGRETQYF. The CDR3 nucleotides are TGCGCCAGCAGCTGGGGGCCTGGGGGTCGGGAGACCCAGTACTTC.

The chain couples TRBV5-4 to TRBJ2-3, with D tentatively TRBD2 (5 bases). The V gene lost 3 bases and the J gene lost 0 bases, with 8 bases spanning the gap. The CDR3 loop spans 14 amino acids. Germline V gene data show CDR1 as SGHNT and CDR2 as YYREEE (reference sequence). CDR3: CASSSGLSTDTQYF. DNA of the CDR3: TGTGCCAGCAGCTCCGGACTGAGCACAGATACGCAGTATTTT.

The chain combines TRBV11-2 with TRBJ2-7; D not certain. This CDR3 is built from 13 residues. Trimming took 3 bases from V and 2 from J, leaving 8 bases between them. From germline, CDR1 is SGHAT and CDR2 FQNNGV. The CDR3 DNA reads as TGTGCCAGCAGCTTCACGGAGACCTACGAGCAGTACTTC. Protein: CASSFTETYEQYF.

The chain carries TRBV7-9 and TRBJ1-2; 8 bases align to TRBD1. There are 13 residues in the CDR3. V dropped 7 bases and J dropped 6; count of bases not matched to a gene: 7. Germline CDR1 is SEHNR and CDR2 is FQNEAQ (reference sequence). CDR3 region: CASNRGTFDGYTF. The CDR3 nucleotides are TGTGCCAGCAACAGGGGGACCTTTGATGGCTACACCTTC.

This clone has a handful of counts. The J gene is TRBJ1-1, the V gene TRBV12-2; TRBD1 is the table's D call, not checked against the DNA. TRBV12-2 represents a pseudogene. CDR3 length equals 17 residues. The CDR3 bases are TGTGCAAGTCGCCCAGCTTTTTATGACAGAGTGAACACTGAAGCTTTCTTT. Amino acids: CASRPAFYDRVNTEAFF.

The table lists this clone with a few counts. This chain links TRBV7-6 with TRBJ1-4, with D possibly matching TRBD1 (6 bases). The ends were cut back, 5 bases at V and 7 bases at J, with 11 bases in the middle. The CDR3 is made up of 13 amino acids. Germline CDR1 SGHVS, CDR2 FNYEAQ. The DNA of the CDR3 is TGTGCCAGCAGCCCTGGGGGGGCTGAAAAACTGTTTTTT. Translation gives CASSPGGAEKLFF.

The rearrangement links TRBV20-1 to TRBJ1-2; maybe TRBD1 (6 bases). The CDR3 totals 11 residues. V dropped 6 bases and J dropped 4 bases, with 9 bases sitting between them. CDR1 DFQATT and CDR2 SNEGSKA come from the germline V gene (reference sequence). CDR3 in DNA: TGCAGTGCCCGGACAGTCTATGGCTACACCTTC. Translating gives CSARTVYGYTF.

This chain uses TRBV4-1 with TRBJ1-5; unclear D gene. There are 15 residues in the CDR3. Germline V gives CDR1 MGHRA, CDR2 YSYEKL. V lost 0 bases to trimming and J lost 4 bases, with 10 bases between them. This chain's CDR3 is CASSQEPGSNQPQHF. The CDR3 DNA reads TGCGCCAGCAGCCAAGAACCAGGATCAAATCAGCCCCAGCATTTT.

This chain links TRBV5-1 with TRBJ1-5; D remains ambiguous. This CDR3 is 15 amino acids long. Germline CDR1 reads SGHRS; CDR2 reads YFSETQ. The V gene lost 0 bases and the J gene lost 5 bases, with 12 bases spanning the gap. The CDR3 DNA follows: TGCGCCAGCAGCTTGGACGCAGCGGGCGATCAGCCCCAGCATTTT. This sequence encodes CASSLDAAGDQPQHF.

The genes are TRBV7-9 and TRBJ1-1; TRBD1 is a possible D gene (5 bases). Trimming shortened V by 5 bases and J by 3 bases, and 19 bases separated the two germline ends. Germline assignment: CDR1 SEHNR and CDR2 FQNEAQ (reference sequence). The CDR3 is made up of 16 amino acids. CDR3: CASSDPRQGSDTEAFF. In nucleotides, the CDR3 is TGTGCCAGCAGCGACCCCAGGCAGGGCAGTGACACTGAAGCTTTCTTT.